This is a list of T cell receptor beta chains from one sample in a study of blood T cell repertoires in COVID-19. Generated by immunoSEQ multiplex PCR, the TCRdb table keeps only in-frame clones and is missing some. Among about 240,000 clones listed, approximately 85% were seen once. The sequenced sample consisted of peripheral blood. Source of these receptors: a man aged 50-59 years with COVID-19, enrolled during active disease. CDR3s include the opening cysteine and the closing phenylalanine or tryptophan.

J: TRBJ1-1; V: TRBV30; CDR3: CAWSYRGTGASAFF
J: TRBJ1-6; V: TRBV19; CDR3: CASSSLGSSPLHF
J: TRBJ1-2; V: TRBV19; CDR3: CASSIHGGTVDGYTF
J: TRBJ2-1; V: TRBV28; CDR3: CASSPLLSEQFF
J: TRBJ2-2; V: TRBV7-8; CDR3: CASSAEARQGVTGELFF
J: TRBJ2-7; V: TRBV18; CDR3: CASSPPTGGFEQYF
J: TRBJ2-5; V: TRBV6-1; CDR3: CASSELDWEETQYF
J: TRBJ2-5; V: TRBV7-9; CDR3: CASTPQGRLGPGETQYF
J: TRBJ2-7; V: TRBV19; CDR3: CASSIGDRQYEQYF
J: TRBJ2-5; V: TRBV5-1; CDR3: CASSLERGGIETQYF
J: TRBJ1-1; V: TRBV12-3/TRBV12-4; CDR3: CASTLVAVTEAFF
J: TRBJ2-7; V: TRBV30; CDR3: CAWAGQGNEQYF
J: TRBJ1-2; V: TRBV19; CDR3: CASSIDQVNYGYTF
J: TRBJ2-7; V: TRBV28; CDR3: CASRNRGGEQYF
J: TRBJ1-1; V: TRBV18; CDR3: CASSPDRGGGTEAFF
J: TRBJ1-4; V: TRBV7-6; CDR3: CASSSGTGGYSSDEKLFF